The rows below give T cell receptor beta chains drawn from one sample of a study of tumor and adjacent non-tumor tissue in lung cancer. TCRdb re-derived calls from the multiplex PCR reads in MiXCR, one entry per CDR3 protein. The table lists 44,000 or so distinct CDR3 sequences, roughly two thirds of them singletons. The sample taken for sequencing was distant non-tumor lung tissue. These receptors came from a woman aged 40 to 55 with non-small cell lung cancer. The CDR3 runs from the conserved cysteine through the conserved F or W. D genes are given only for firm matches. Some rows mark clone size as missing; the rest say once, few, many or name a class of expanded clone.

v_gene,abundance,d_gene,j_gene,CDR3aa,CDR3nt
TRBV5-1,.,.,TRBJ2-3,CASGQGKTDTRYF,TGCGCCAGCGGCCAGGGGAAGACAGATACGCGATATTTT
TRBV6-5,.,.,TRBJ1-2,CASSRTASVNYGYTF,TGTGCCAGCAGCCGGACAGCCTCAGTTAACTATGGCTACACCTTC
TRBV6-5,.,.,TRBJ1-2,CVSSRTASAKYGYTF,TGTGTCAGCAGTCGGACAGCCTCAGCTAAATATGGCTACACCTTC
TRBV7-9,many,TRBD1,TRBJ1-6,CASSFRGQGNSPLHF,TGTGCCAGCAGCTTCAGGGGACAGGGTAATTCACCCCTCCACTTT
TRBV19,.,.,TRBJ2-1,CASSKGSSVSPYNEQFF,TGTGCCAGTAGTAAGGGGTCAAGTGTTTCCCCATACAATGAGCAGTTCTTC
TRBV5-1,.,.,TRBJ2-1,CASSLEPWAYEQFF,TGCGCCAGCAGCTTGGAGCCGTGGGCATACGAGCAGTTCTTC
TRBV11-2,medium-sized,TRBD2,TRBJ2-1,CASSLSGGYNEQFF,TGTGCCAGCAGCTTAAGCGGGGGCTACAATGAGCAGTTCTTC
TRBV7-8,.,TRBD1,TRBJ2-7,CASSLGDGGQGRREQYF,TGTGCCAGCAGCCTAGGGGATGGCGGACAGGGTAGGCGGGAGCAGTACTTC
TRBV11-3,.,.,TRBJ2-7,CASSPGLQSYEQYF,TGTGCCAGCAGCCCCGGTTTGCAGTCCTATGAGCAGTACTTC
TRBV28,many,.,TRBJ1-1,CASSPGIFTGGVKAFF,TGTGCCAGCAGTCCGGGGATTTTTACGGGCGGGGTCAAAGCTTTCTTT
TRBV14,many,.,TRBJ2-1,CASSRSPNEQFF,TGTGCCAGCAGCCGATCACCCAATGAGCAGTTCTTC
TRBV15,.,.,TRBJ1-2,CATSRERPTYIGQLYGYTF,TGTGCCACCAGCAGAGAACGCCCGACATACATAGGACAATTATATGGCTACACCTTC
TRBV11-2,.,.,TRBJ2-3,CASRLGAGPTDTQYF,TGTGCCAGCAGGTTAGGGGCGGGGCCAACAGATACGCAGTATTTT
TRBV5-1,.,.,TRBJ2-5,CASSLAGGVQETQYF,TGCGCCAGCAGCTTGGCAGGCGGAGTACAAGAGACCCAGTACTTC
TRBV11-3,.,.,TRBJ2-4,CASSWRQGQNIQYF,TGTGCCAGCAGCTGGAGGCAGGGACAAAACATTCAGTACTTC
TRBV6-2/TRBV6-3,.,TRBD1,TRBJ2-6,CAGTTDREAGANVLTF,TGTGCTGGCACGACGGACAGGGAGGCTGGGGCCAACGTCCTGACTTTC
TRBV11-3,once,.,TRBJ2-1,CASSPRPRNSYNEQLF,TGTGCCAGCAGCCCAAGACCTAGGAACTCCTACAATGAGCAACTCTTC
TRBV5-1,.,TRBD2,TRBJ2-3,CASMNLWTSGGTSTDTQYF,TGCGCCAGCATGAATCTATGGACTAGCGGGGGGACCAGCACAGATACGCAGTATTTT
TRBV20-1,few,.,TRBJ2-5,CSARDSVGMGTQYF,TGCAGTGCTAGAGATTCGGTAGGGATGGGGACCCAGTACTTC
TRBV10-3,.,.,TRBJ2-7,CAIREASGSDYEQYF,TGTGCCATCAGGGAAGCGTCGGGAAGTGACTACGAGCAGTACTTC
TRBV7-9,once,TRBD1,TRBJ2-7,CASSSRTGRDEQYF,TGTGCCAGCAGCTCGAGGACAGGTCGCGACGAGCAGTACTTC
TRBV10-2,many,TRBD1,TRBJ2-7,CASRDRGYEQYF,TGCGCCAGCAGGGACAGGGGCTACGAGCAGTACTTC
TRBV11-1,.,.,TRBJ1-1,CSSSFGGENTEVFF,TGTTCCAGCAGCTTTGGCGGGGAGAACACTGAAGTTTTCTTT
TRBV20-1,many,.,TRBJ2-7,CSATRGAEEQYF,TGCAGTGCTACCCGGGGGGCCGAGGAGCAGTACTTC
TRBV7-3,.,TRBD2,TRBJ2-3,CASSLRGLAGTPSTDTQYF,TGTGCCAGCAGCTTGCGAGGACTAGCGGGAACCCCAAGCACAGATACGCAGTATTTT
TRBV5-5,.,.,TRBJ2-7,CATKPVTDSYEQYF,TGTGCCACCAAGCCCGTGACAGATTCCTACGAGCAGTACTTC
TRBV12-3/TRBV12-4,many,.,TRBJ2-7,CASSLRRGVYEQYF,TGTGCCAGCAGTTTACGGAGAGGGGTCTACGAGCAGTACTTC
TRBV30,.,TRBD1,TRBJ2-7,CALDCPDRATYEQYF,TGTGCCTTGGATTGCCCTGACAGGGCCACCTACGAGCAGTACTTC
TRBV12-3/TRBV12-4,medium-sized,TRBD1,TRBJ1-2,CASSPRGRGPYGYTF,TGTGCCAGCAGTCCCCGGGGCAGGGGGCCATATGGCTACACCTTC
TRBV11-2,many,TRBD2,TRBJ2-7,CASSLTSGGGYEQYF,TGTGCCAGCAGCTTGACTAGCGGGGGGGGCTACGAGCAGTACTTC
TRBV4-2,.,.,TRBJ2-7,CANSQDYASRGATYEQYF,TGTGCCAACAGCCAAGATTATGCTAGCAGGGGGGCTACCTACGAGCAATACTTC
TRBV2,.,.,TRBJ1-5,CASSVRGFDQSQHF,TGTGCCAGCAGTGTCAGAGGTTTCGATCAGTCCCAGCATTTT
TRBV5-1,few,TRBD2,TRBJ2-1,CASRPSGGAYEQFF,TGCGCCAGCAGGCCTAGCGGGGGGGCCTATGAGCAGTTCTTC
TRBV5-4,.,TRBD2,TRBJ2-7,CANSLGGVNCEQYF,TGTGCCAACAGCTTGGGGGGGGTTAACTGCGAGCAGTACTTC
TRBV10-1,many,.,TRBJ2-2,CASRIGTNTGELFF,TGCGCCAGCAGAATAGGCACGAACACCGGGGAGCTGTTTTTT
TRBV12-3/TRBV12-4,few,TRBD1,TRBJ1-1,CASSGGTGGNTEAFF,TGTGCCAGCAGCGGGGGGACAGGGGGGAACACTGAAGCTTTCTTT
TRBV29-1,.,.,TRBJ1-4,CSALEAVSNEKLFF,TGCAGCGCTCTTGAGGCTGTATCTAATGAAAAACTGTTTTTT
TRBV6-5,.,TRBD2,TRBJ2-1,CAGRASGPSYNERFF,TGTGCCGGCAGGGCTAGCGGGCCATCCTACAATGAGCGGTTCTTC
TRBV7-2,.,TRBD2,TRBJ2-3,CASMASGSVNTQYF,TGCGCCAGCATGGCTAGCGGTTCGGTTAATACGCAGTATTTT
TRBV6-5,.,.,TRBJ2-2,CASSYSKLVGVTTGELFF,TGTGCCAGCAGCTACTCGAAGCTAGTGGGGGTTACCACCGGGGAGTTGTTTTTT
TRBV12-3/TRBV12-4,.,TRBD2,TRBJ2-2,CDSSFEGSGELFF,TGTGACAGCAGTTTTGAGGGAAGCGGGGAGCTGTTCTTT
TRBV29-1,.,.,TRBJ1-2,CGASDSGYTF,TGCGGTGCCAGTGATTCGGGCTACACCTTC
TRBV24-1,few,TRBD1,TRBJ2-5,CATSDSDRGSETQYF,TGTGCCACCAGTGATTCGGACAGGGGGAGTGAGACCCAGTACTTC
TRBV5-1,many,TRBD2,TRBJ2-7,CASSLASGGYNEQYF,TGCGCCAGCAGCTTGGCCAGCGGGGGGTACAATGAGCAGTACTTC
TRBV7-8,.,TRBD2,TRBJ2-3,CTSTLAGGTDTQYF,TGTACCAGCACCCTAGCGGGAGGTACAGATACTCAGTATTTT